This T cell receptor beta chain derives from a study of identical twins. Study-wide results and limits: With beta out-of-frame sequences, excess sharing by twins was weaker. Twin pairs' shared out-of-frame alpha sequences were enriched in low generation probability.

As concerns this clonotype: The antigen remains unidentified.

J was trimmed by 2 bases and V by 5 bases; bases with no gene match: 8. This CDR3 has 16 amino acids. The germline V gene has CDR1 SGHTA and CDR2 FQGTGA. One entry per CDR3 protein, called by TCRdb with MiXCR from the 5' RACE reads. The data contain approximately 890,000 distinct CDR3 sequences, over 9% of them singletons. The sample also formed part of further work on yellow fever vaccine responses in identical twins.

This TCR came from a young woman in good health. Input material: PBMCs. The chain carries TRBV7-3 and TRBJ2-3; 9 nucleotides match TRBD1. The CDR3 loop is CASSPQGAGSTDTQYF. The CDR3 DNA reads TGTGCCAGCAGCCCACAGGGGGCCGGGTCCACAGATACGCAGTATTTT.